This TCR beta chain originates from a study of blood T cell repertoires in COVID-19. Study in general: Material from acute and convalescent COVID-19 was sourced from the United States, Italy and Spain.

Clones were read by immunoSEQ multiplex PCR, and TCRdb kept only the in-frame ones, dropping some. This sample carries about 66,000 clones, around 90% of them seen once, and the ten largest clones take approximately 7.9%. This clonotype was sampled from a human donor in a cohort sampled during active COVID-19. The sample comprised peripheral blood.

The CDR3 region is CASSRDRTNTGELFF. In DNA form, the CDR3 reads TGTGCCAGCAGTCGGGACAGGACGAACACCGGGGAGCTGTTTTTT. The rearrangement joins TRBV2 to TRBJ2-2, with 8 bases lining up with TRBD1. This CDR3 region has 15 residues. J was trimmed by 0 bases and V by 5 bases; bases with no gene match: 2. Germline CDR1 and CDR2: SNHLY and FYNNEI.